Listed below are T cell receptor beta chains from one sample, sequenced in a study of response to subunit inactivated influenza vaccine. Via MiXCR, TCRdb re-called the RT-PCR reads, giving one row per CDR3 protein. The sample yields roughly 700,000 distinct CDR3 sequences, approximately 15% seen once. This material consisted of PBMCs from blood, taken around two weeks before vaccination. Receptors were obtained from a man in his forties or fifties who received an inactivated influenza vaccine. CDR3s include the opening cysteine and the closing phenylalanine or tryptophan. The D gene is left open where the match is weak. The size entry is marked missing in some rows and otherwise reads once, few, many or a size class.

TRBJ2-2 | - | - | TRBV11-1 | CASSPPLGARPGTGELFF | TGTGCCAGCAGCCCACCTCTGGGGGCAAGGCCAGGCACCGGGGAGCTGTTTTTT
TRBJ1-4 | many | - | TRBV5-1 | CASSLIGSELNEKLFF | TGCGCCAGCAGCTTGATTGGGTCAGAGCTTAATGAAAAACTGTTTTTT
TRBJ2-2 | few | TRBD2 | TRBV6-1 | CASSRLAEGVRELFF | TGTGCCAGCAGCAGACTAGCGGAGGGGGTTCGGGAGCTGTTTTTT
TRBJ2-4 | few | - | TRBV20-1 | CSARDLPRGRNIQYF | TGCAGTGCTAGAGATCTCCCCCGGGGGCGAAACATTCAGTACTTC
TRBJ2-5 | - | - | TRBV3-1 | CASSHDPTRTQYF | TGTGCCAGCAGCCACGACCCGACTCGGACCCAGTACTTC
TRBJ1-2 | few | - | TRBV10-3 | CAITSDRNYGYTF | TGTGCCATCACCTCGGACAGAAACTATGGCTACACCTTC
TRBJ2-7 | - | TRBD2 | TRBV6-2/TRBV6-3 | CASTPATSGRVSYEQYF | TGTGCCAGCACCCCCGCGACTAGCGGGAGGGTTTCCTACGAGCAGTACTTC
TRBJ2-7 | few | - | TRBV12-3/TRBV12-4 | CASSLGSGFEQYF | TGTGCCAGCAGTTTAGGTTCCGGATTCGAGCAGTACTTC
TRBJ1-6 | many | TRBD1 | TRBV7-9 | CASSQQGSDNSPLHF | TGTGCCAGCAGCCAACAGGGGTCGGATAATTCACCCCTCCACTTT
TRBJ2-1 | few | - | TRBV21-1 | CASSKVSGLAGGRYNEQFF | TGTGCCAGCAGCAAAGTGTCGGGACTAGCGGGAGGGAGGTACAATGAGCAGTTCTTC
TRBJ2-3 | - | - | TRBV5-5 | CASSLEQGPDTQYF | TGTGCCAGCAGCTTGGAACAGGGCCCAGATACGCAGTATTTT
TRBJ2-2 | - | - | TRBV7-9 | CASSPGRGSGELFF | TGTGCCAGCAGCCCCGGTAGGGGGTCCGGGGAGCTGTTTTTT
TRBJ1-2 | few | - | TRBV30 | CAWRAGFFYGYTF | TGTGCCTGGAGAGCGGGATTCTTCTATGGCTACACCTTC
TRBJ1-4 | few | TRBD1 | TRBV12-3/TRBV12-4 | CASNRGGGEKLFF | TGTGCCAGCAACAGGGGCGGGGGTGAAAAACTGTTTTTT
TRBJ1-2 | few | TRBD1 | TRBV5-6 | CASSRTGGGYYGYTF | TGTGCCAGCAGCCGGACAGGGGGCGGGTACTATGGCTACACCTTC
TRBJ1-1 | few | - | TRBV5-6 | CASSSPSFDRINTEAFF | TGTGCCAGCAGCTCACCCTCGTTCGACAGGATTAACACTGAAGCTTTCTTT